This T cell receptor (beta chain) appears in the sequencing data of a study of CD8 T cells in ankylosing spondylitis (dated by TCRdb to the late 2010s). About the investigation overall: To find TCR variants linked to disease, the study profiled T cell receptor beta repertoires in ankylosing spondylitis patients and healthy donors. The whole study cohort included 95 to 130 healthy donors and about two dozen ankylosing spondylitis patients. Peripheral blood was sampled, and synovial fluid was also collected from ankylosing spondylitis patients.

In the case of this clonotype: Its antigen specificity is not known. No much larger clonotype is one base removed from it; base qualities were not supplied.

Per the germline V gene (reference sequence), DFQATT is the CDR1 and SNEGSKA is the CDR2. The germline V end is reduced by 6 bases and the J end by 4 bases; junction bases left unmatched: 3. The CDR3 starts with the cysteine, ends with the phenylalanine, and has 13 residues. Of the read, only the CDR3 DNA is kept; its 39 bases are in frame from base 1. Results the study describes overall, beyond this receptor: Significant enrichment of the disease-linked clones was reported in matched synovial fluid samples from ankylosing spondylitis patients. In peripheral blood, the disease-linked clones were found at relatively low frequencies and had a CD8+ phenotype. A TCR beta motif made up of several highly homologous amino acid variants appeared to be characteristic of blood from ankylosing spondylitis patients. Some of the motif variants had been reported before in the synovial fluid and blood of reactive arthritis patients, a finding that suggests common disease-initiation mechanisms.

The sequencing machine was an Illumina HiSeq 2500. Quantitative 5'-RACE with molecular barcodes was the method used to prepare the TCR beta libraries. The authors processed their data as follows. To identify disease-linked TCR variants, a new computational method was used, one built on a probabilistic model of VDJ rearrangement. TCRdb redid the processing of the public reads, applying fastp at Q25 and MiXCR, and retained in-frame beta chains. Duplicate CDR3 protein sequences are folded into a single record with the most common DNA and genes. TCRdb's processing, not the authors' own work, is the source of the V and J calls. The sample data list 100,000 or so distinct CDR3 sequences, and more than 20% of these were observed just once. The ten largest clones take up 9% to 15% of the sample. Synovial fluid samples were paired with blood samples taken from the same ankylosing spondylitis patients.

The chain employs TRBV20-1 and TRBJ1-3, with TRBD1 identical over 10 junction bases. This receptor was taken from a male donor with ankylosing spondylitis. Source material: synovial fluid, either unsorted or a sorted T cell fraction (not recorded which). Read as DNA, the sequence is TGCAGTGCCTCGGGACAGGGGGGAAACACCATATATTTT. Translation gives CSASGQGGNTIYF.